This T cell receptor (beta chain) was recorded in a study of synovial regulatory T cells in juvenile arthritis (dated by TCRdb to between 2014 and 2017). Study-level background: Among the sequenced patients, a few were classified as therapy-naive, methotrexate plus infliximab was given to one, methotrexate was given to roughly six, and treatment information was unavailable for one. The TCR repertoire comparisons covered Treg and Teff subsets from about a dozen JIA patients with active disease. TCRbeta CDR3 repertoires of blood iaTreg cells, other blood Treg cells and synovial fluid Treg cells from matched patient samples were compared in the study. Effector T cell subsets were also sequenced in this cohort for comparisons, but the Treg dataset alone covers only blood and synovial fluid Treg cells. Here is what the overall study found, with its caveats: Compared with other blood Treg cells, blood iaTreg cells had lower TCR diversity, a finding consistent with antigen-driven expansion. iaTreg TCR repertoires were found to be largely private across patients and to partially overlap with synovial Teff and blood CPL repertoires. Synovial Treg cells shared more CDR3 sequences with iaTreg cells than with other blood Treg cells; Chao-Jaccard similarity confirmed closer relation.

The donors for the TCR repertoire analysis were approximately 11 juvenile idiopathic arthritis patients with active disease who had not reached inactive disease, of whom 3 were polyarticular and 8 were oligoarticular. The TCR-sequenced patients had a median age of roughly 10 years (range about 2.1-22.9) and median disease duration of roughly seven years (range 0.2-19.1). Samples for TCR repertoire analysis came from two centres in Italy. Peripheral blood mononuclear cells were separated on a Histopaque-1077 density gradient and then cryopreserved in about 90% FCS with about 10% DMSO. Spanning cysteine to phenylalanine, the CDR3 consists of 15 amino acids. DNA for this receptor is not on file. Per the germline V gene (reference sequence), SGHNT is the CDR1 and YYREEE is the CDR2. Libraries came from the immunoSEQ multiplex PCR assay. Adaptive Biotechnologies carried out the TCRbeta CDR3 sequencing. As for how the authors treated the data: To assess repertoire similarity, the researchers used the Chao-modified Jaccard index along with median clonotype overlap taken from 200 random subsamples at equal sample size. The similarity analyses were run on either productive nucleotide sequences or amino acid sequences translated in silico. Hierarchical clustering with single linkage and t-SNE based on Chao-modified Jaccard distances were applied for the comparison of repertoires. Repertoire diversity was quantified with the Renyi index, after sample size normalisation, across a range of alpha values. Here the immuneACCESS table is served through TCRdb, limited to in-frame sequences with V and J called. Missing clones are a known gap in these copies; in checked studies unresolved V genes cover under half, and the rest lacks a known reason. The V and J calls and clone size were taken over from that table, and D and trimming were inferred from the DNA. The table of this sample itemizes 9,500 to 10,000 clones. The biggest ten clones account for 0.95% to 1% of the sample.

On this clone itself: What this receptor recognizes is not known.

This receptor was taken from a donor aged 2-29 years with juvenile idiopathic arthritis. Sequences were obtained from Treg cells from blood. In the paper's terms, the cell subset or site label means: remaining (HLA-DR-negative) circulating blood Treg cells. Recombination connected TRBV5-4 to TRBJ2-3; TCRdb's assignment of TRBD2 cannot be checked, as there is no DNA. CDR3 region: CASSWGLASTDTQYF.